This record covers a single TCR beta chain. Its antigen is undetermined. The CDR3 is 15 amino acids. Trimming cost V 5 bases and J 1 base, with 13 bases left between them. Germline V CDR1 and CDR2: LNHDA, SQIVND (reference sequence). The data derive from a study of shared clonotypes between healthy human individuals. Points from the study as a whole: Unshared clonotypes carried lower generation probabilities than those common to all four donors.

TCRdb's copy holds only in-frame clones and misses some; the assay was immunoSEQ multiplex PCR. The data contain 2 million to 2.5 million clones, 93% of them singletons. The rearrangement uses TRBV19 and TRBJ2-3, with a possible D match to TRBD1 (6 bases). Sequencing was done on a sample of naive CD4+ T cells from PBMCs. Regarding subset: CD45RA+ positively selected. The sequence was obtained from a man between 18 and 29 years old in good health. Some clones in this sample may be carry-over from other donors' samples. CDR3 nucleotides: TGTGCCAGTAGTCCCTGGGCAGGGGGCACAGATACGCAGTATTTT. This encodes CASSPWAGGTDTQYF.